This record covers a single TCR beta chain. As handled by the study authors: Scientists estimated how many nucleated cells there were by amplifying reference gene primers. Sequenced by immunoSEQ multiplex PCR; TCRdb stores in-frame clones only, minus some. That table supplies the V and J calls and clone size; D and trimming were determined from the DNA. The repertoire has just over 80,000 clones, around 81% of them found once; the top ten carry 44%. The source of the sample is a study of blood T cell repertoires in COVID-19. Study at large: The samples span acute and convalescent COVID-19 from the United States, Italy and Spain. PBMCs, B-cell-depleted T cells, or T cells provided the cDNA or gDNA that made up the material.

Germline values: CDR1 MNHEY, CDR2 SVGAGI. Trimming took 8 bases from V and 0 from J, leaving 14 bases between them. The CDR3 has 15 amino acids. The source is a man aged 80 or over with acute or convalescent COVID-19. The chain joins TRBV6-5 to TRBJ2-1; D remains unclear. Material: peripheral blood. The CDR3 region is CASSLSPSSYNEQFF. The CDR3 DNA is TGTGCCAGCTCCCTTTCGCCGAGCTCCTACAATGAGCAGTTCTTC.